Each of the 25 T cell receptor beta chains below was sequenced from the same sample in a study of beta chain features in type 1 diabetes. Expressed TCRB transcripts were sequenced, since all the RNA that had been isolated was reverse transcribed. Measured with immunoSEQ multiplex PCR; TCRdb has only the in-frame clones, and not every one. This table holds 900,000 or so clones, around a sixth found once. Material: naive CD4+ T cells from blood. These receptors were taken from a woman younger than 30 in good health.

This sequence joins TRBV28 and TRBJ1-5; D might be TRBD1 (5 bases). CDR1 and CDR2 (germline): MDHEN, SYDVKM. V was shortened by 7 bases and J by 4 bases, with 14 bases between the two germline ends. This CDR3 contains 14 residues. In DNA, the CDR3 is TGTGCCAGCACTTTCCCGCGGGGGAATCAGCCCCAGCATTTT. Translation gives CASTFPRGNQPQHF. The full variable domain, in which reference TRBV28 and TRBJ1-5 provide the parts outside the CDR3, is DVKVTQSSRYLVKRTGEKVFLECVQDMDHENMFWYRQDPGLGLRLIYFSYDVKMKEKGDIPEGYSVSREKKERFSLILESASTNQTSMYLCASTFPRGNQPQHFGDGTRLSIL.

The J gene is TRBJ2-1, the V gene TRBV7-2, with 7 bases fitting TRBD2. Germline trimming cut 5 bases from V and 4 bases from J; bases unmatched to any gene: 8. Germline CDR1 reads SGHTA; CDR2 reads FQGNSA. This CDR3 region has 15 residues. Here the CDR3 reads CASSQGTIGYNEQFF. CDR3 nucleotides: TGTGCCAGCAGCCAAGGGACTATCGGATACAATGAGCAGTTCTTC.

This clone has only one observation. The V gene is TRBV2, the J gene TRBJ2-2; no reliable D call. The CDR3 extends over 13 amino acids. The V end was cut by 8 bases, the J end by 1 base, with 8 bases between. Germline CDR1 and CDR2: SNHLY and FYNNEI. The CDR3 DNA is TGTGCCAGCGGAATGAGGAACACCGGGGAGCTGTTTTTT. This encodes CASGMRNTGELFF.

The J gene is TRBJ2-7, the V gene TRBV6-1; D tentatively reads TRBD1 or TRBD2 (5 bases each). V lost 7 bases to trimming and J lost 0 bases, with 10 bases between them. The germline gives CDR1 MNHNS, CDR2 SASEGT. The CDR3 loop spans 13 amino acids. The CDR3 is CASKVGGSYEQYF. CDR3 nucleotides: TGTGCCAGCAAAGTTGGGGGCTCCTACGAGCAGTACTTC.

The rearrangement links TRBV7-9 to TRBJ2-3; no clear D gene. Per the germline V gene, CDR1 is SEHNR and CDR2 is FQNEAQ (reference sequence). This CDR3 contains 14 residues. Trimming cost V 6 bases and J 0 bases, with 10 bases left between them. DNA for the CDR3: TGTGCCAGCAGTCGAAGCAGCAGCACAGATACGCAGTATTTT. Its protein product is CASSRSSSTDTQYF.

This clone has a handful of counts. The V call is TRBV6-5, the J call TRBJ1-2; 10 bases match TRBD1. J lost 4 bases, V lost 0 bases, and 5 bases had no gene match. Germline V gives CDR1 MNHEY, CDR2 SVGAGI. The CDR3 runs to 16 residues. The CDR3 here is CASSYSGTGASYGYTF. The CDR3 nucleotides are TGTGCCAGCAGTTACTCCGGGACAGGGGCCTCCTATGGCTACACCTTC.

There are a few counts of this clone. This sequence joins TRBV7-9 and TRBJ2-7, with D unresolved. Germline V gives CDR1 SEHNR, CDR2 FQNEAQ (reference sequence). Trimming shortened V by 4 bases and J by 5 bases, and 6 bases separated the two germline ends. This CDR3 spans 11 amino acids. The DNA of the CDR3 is TGTGCCAGCAGCTCCCTTCACGAGCAGTACTTC. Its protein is CASSSLHEQYF.

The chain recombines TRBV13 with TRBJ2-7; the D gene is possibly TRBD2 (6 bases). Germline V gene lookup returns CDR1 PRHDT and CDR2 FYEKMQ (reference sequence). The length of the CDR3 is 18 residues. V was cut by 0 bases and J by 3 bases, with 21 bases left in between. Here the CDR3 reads CASSLGSFPGVLHYEQYF. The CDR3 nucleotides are TGTGCCAGCAGCTTAGGTTCCTTTCCGGGAGTTCTCCACTACGAGCAGTACTTC.

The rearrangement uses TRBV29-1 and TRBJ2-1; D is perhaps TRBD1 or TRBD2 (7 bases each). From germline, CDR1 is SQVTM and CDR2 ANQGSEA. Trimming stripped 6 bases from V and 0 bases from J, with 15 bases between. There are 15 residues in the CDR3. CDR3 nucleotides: TGCAGCGTCCCCAGGGGGGGCTCCTCCTACAATGAGCAGTTCTTC. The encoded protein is CSVPRGGSSYNEQFF.

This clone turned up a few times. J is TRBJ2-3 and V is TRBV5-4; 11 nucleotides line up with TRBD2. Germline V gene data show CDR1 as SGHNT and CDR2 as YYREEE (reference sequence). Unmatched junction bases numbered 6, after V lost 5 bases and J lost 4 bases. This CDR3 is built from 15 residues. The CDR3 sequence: CASRTSGSSSDTQYF. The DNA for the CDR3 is TGTGCCAGCAGAACTAGCGGGAGCTCATCAGATACGCAGTATTTT.

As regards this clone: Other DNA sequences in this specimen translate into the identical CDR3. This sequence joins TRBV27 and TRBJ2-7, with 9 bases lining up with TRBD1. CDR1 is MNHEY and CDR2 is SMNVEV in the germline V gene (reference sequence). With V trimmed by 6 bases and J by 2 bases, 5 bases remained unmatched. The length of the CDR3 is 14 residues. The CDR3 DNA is TGTGCCAGCAGCAGACAGGGGGGGCCCTACGAGCAGTACTTC. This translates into CASSRQGGPYEQYF.

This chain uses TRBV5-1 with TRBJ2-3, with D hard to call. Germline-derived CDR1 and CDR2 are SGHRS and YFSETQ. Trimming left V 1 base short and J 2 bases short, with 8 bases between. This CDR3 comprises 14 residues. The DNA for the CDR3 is TGCGCCAGCAGCTTGCGACAAGCCACAGATACGCAGTATTTT. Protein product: CASSLRQATDTQYF. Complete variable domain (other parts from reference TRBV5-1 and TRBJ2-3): KAGVTQTPRYLIKTRGQQVTLSCSPISGHRSVSWYQQTPGQGLQFLFEYFSETQRNKGNFPGRFSGRQFSNSRSEMNVSTLELGDSALYLCASSLRQATDTQYFGPGTRLTVL.

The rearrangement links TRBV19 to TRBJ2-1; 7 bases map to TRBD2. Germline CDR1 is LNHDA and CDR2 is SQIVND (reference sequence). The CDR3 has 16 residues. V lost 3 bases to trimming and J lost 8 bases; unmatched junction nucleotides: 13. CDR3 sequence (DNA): TGTGCCAGTAGTATTTGGGGAGCGGGAAGGGGCGATGAGCAGTTCTTC. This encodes CASSIWGAGRGDEQFF.

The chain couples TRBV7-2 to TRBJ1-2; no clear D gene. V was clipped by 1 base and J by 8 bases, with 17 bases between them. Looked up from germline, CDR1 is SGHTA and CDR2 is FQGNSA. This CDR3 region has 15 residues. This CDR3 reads CASSLVVYPAEGYTF. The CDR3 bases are TGTGCCAGCAGCTTAGTGGTGTACCCCGCGGAGGGCTACACCTTC. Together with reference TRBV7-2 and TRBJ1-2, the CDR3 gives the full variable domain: GAGVSQSPSNKVTEKGKDVELRCDPISGHTALYWYRQSLGQGLEFLIYFQGNSAPDKSGLPSDRFSAERTGGSVSTLTIQRTQQEDSAVYLCASSLVVYPAEGYTFGSGTRLTVV.

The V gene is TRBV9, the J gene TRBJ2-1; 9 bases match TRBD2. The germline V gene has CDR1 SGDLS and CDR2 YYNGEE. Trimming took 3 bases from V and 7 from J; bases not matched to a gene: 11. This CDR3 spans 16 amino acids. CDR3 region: CASSAGGLAEKNEQFF. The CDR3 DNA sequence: TGTGCCAGCAGCGCGGGGGGACTAGCTGAAAAAAATGAGCAGTTCTTC.

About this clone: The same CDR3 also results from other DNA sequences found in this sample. In DNA form, the CDR3 reads TGTGCCAGCAGCTTGGGTAGCTCCTACAATGAGCAGTTCTTC. Its translation is CASSLGSSYNEQFF. This chain connects TRBV5-4 to TRBJ2-1; D ambiguous. V was pared by 0 bases and J by 0 bases, with 4 bases between. Germline V gene lookup returns CDR1 SGHNT and CDR2 YYREEE (reference sequence). This CDR3 has 14 amino acids.

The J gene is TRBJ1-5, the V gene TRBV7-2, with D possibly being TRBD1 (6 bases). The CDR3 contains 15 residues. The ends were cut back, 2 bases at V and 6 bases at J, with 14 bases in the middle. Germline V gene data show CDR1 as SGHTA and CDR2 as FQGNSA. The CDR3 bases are TGTGCCAGCAGCTTATTGGGGGGCGCAATTCAGCCCCAGCATTTT. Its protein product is CASSLLGGAIQPQHF.

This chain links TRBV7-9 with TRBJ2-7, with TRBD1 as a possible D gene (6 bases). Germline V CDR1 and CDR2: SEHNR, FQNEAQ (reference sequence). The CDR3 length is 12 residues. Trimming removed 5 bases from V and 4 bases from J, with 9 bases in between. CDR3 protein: CASSRGQYEQYF. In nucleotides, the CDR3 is TGTGCCAGCAGCCGAGGACAGTACGAGCAGTACTTC.

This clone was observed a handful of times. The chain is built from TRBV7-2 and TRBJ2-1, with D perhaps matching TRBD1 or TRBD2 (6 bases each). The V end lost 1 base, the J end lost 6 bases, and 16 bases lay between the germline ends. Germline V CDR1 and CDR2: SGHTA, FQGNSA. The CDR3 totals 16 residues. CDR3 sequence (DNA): TGTGCCAGCAGCTTAGGGGGGCCTAGCGTTTCCAATGAGCAGTTCTTC. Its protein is CASSLGGPSVSNEQFF.

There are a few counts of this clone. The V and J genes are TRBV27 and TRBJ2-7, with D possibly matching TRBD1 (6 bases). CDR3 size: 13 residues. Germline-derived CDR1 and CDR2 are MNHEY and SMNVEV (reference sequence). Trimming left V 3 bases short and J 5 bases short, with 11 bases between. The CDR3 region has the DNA TGTGCCAGCAGTTTGTTACAGGGCCACGAGCAGTACTTC. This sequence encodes CASSLLQGHEQYF.

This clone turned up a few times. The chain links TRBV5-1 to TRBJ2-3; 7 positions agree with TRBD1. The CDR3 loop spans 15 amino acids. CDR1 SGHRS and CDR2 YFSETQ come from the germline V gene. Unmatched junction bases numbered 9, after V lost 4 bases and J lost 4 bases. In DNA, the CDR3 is TGCGCCAGCAGCACAGAACAGGGGCGGCCAGATACGCAGTATTTT. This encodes CASSTEQGRPDTQYF.

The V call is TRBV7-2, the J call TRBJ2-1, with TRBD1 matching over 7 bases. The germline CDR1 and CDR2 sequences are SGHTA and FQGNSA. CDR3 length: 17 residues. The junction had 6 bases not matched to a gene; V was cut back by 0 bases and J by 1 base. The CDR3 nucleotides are TGTGCCAGCAGCTTAGCCCCCCCGGGACAGTCCTACAATGAGCAGTTCTTC. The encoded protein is CASSLAPPGQSYNEQFF.

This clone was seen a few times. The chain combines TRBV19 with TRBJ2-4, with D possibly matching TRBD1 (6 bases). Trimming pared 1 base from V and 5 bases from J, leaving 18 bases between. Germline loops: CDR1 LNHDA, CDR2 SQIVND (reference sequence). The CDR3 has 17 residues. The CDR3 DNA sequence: TGTGCCAGTAGTATAGCTCAAAGGGGGTTTTGGCAAAACATTCAGTACTTC. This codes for CASSIAQRGFWQNIQYF.

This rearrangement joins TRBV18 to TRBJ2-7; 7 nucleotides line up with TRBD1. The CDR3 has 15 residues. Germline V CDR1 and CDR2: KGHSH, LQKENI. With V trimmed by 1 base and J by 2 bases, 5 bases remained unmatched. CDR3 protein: CASSPQGAPTYEQYF. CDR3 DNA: TGTGCCAGCTCACCACAGGGGGCTCCAACCTACGAGCAGTACTTC.

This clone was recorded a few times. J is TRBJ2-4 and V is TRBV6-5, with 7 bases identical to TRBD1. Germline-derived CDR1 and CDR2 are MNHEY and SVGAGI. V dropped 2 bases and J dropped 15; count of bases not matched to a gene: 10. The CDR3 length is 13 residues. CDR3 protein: CASSYDETGSRYF. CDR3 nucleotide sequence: TGTGCCAGCAGTTACGATGAGACAGGGTCTAGGTACTTC.